This T cell receptor (beta chain) stems from a study of siplizumab effects on memory and regulatory T cells. Per sample, about 10^5 TCR templates underwent assay. The protocol was immunoSEQ multiplex PCR, while the TCRdb copy is restricted to in-frame clones and leaves out a portion. Of some 7,000 clones in the sample, around 72% are singletons; the top ten hold 48%. This CDR3 contains 17 residues. Germline V gene data show CDR1 as SGHNT and CDR2 as YYREEE (reference sequence). V was pared by 4 bases and J by 2 bases, with 19 bases between. The chain carries TRBV5-4 and TRBJ2-1; TRBD2 is a possible D gene (5 bases). This TCR derives from a human donor in good health. Material for sequencing was effector memory CD8+ T cells sorted from blood. This sample's subset: unstimulated CD8+ effector memory T cells. The chain's CDR3 is CASSLAGESGPYNEQFF. CDR3 sequence (DNA): TGTGCCAGCAGCCTCGCCGGGGAAAGCGGTCCCTACAATGAGCAGTTCTTC.